A single sample is the source of the 23 T cell receptor beta chains below, sequenced in a study of shared clonotypes between healthy human individuals. The method was immunoSEQ multiplex PCR; TCRdb's version includes in-frame clones alone and lacks a portion of them. The sample lists roughly 2.5 million clones, roughly 92% occurring once. Material: naive CD4+ T cells sorted from blood. The subset: CD45RA+ positively selected. These receptors came from a man younger than 30 in good health.

The chain employs TRBV6-6 and TRBJ1-1; D is ambiguous. V was trimmed by 1 base and J by 8 bases, leaving 8 bases between them. From germline, CDR1 is MNHNY and CDR2 SVGAGI (reference sequence). The CDR3 runs 12 residues. The CDR3 sequence is CASSYLVGEAFF. The CDR3 nucleotides are TGTGCCAGCAGTTACTTGGTGGGAGAAGCTTTCTTT.

The chain is built from TRBV18 and TRBJ1-5; D not resolved. Looked up from germline, CDR1 is KGHSH and CDR2 is LQKENI. The CDR3 runs 15 residues. Trimming left V 6 bases short and J 0 bases short, with 12 bases between. The CDR3 reads CASSPGLASNQPQHF. CDR3 bases: TGTGCCAGCTCCCCCGGGTTAGCTAGCAATCAGCCCCAGCATTTT.

On this clone itself: The junction differs from germline at one of its ends, possibly a read error. This chain connects TRBV11-2 to TRBJ2-7, with TRBD2 identical over 16 bases. CDR1 and CDR2 (germline): SGHAT, FQNNGV. The CDR3 length is 15 residues. The CDR3 bases are TGTGCCAGCAGCTTAGAGGGACTAGCGGGAGGGTCGGAGGACTTC. Its translation is CASSLEGLAGGSEDF.

This chain connects TRBV19 to TRBJ2-7; 8 positions agree with TRBD1. The germline CDR1 and CDR2 sequences are LNHDA and SQIVND (reference sequence). With V trimmed by 5 bases and J by 7 bases, 10 bases remained unmatched. The CDR3 has 14 amino acids. The DNA for the CDR3 is TGTGCCAGTAGTGCCGGGACAGGAGTAGGAGAGCAGTACTTC. Translation gives CASSAGTGVGEQYF.

The V call is TRBV11-2, the J call TRBJ2-3; maybe TRBD2 (6 bases). The germline V gene encodes CDR1 SGHAT and CDR2 FQNNGV. With 5 bases removed from V and 6 bases from J, the gap between germline ends came to 12 bases. This CDR3 region has 13 residues. CDR3 nucleotides: TGTGCCAGCAGCCCAGCCCTAGCGGATACGCAGTATTTT. Protein: CASSPALADTQYF.

The chain combines TRBV10-3 with TRBJ2-2; D call uncertain. Germline V gives CDR1 ENHRY, CDR2 SYGVKD. Trimming left V 4 bases short and J 4 bases short, with 16 bases between. The CDR3 extends over 16 amino acids. CDR3 coding DNA: TGTGCCATCAGTGGGGGTGACGTTAGCTCCACCGGGGAGCTGTTTTTT. Translated: CAISGGDVSSTGELFF.

V is TRBV6-1 and J is TRBJ1-5; 7 bases agree with TRBD1. The germline CDR1 and CDR2 sequences are MNHNS and SASEGT. The CDR3 consists of 15 residues. V lost 2 bases, J lost 3 bases, and 4 bases stayed unmatched. For the CDR3, the DNA is TGTGCCAGCAGTGAATCGGGACAGATCAATCAGCCCCAGCATTTT. Amino acids: CASSESGQINQPQHF.

This clone was seen once. The V call is TRBV4-2, the J call TRBJ2-1; tentatively, D is TRBD2 (5 bases). This CDR3 has 18 amino acids. Per the germline V gene, CDR1 is LGHNA and CDR2 is YNFKEQ. Trimming left V 4 bases short and J 0 bases short, with 19 bases between. CDR3 nucleotides: TGTGCCAGCAGCCCAGCCGGGGTGGGCTCGAGCTCCTACAATGAGCAGTTCTTC. It is translated as CASSPAGVGSSSYNEQFF.

This clone was observed a handful of times. The chain has TRBV9 and TRBJ1-4; D is unclear. CDR3 length: 12 residues. V was trimmed by 7 bases and J by 5 bases, leaving 9 bases between them. The germline gives CDR1 SGDLS, CDR2 YYNGEE. CDR3 amino acids: CASGIPNEKLFF. CDR3 in DNA: TGTGCCAGCGGGATACCGAATGAAAAACTGTTTTTT.

The chain employs TRBV5-1 and TRBJ2-3; weak D call: TRBD1 (6 bases). Germline V gene sequence: CDR1 SGHRS, CDR2 YFSETQ. V was trimmed by 9 bases and J by 3 bases, leaving 17 bases between them. The CDR3 loop spans 14 amino acids. The CDR3 region is CATQKGEGTDTQYF. Written as DNA, the CDR3 is TGCGCCACCCAGAAGGGGGAAGGGACAGATACGCAGTATTTT.

J is TRBJ1-1 and V is TRBV6-1, with D possibly matching TRBD1 (6 bases). Trimming left V 0 bases short and J 5 bases short, with 16 bases between. This CDR3 is 16 amino acids long. Germline V gene data show CDR1 as MNHNS and CDR2 as SASEGT. The CDR3 nucleotides are TGTGCCAGCAGTGAAGCACAGGGCGGGTCGAGGACTGAAGCTTTCTTT. This encodes CASSEAQGGSRTEAFF.

The V gene is TRBV4-1, the J gene TRBJ2-4; no firm D call. There are 15 residues in the CDR3. The germline V and J ends were trimmed by 2 bases and 4 bases, with 12 bases remaining between them. Germline lookup yields CDR1 MGHRA and CDR2 YSYEKL. The DNA of the CDR3 is TGCGCCAGCAGCCAATCTGACACGCAAAAAAACATTCAGTACTTC. It is translated as CASSQSDTQKNIQYF.

The J gene is TRBJ2-3, the V gene TRBV29-1; TRBD2 matches 8 bases. Germline CDR1 reads SQVTM; CDR2 reads ANQGSEA. With 6 bases clipped from V and 0 bases from J, the junction kept 5 bases outside the gene matches. This CDR3 contains 14 residues. CDR3 nucleotides: TGCAGCGTCGGGAGGGGCTCTAGCACAGATACGCAGTATTTT. Translating it yields CSVGRGSSTDTQYF.

The sample holds one count of this clone. This CDR3 is also generated by other DNA sequences in the sample. The gene calls are TRBV18 and TRBJ2-7; 12 bases are a match to TRBD2. Germline trimming cut 6 bases from V and 2 bases from J; bases unmatched to any gene: 5. The germline V gene encodes CDR1 KGHSH and CDR2 LQKENI. CDR3 length: 15 residues. The CDR3 bases are TGTGCCAGCTCGCCGACTAGCGGGGGACCCTACGAGCAGTACTTC. Encoded protein: CASSPTSGGPYEQYF.

The chain carries TRBV19 and TRBJ2-7; TRBD1 aligns across 8 bases. This CDR3 has 15 amino acids. Germline trimming cut 5 bases from V and 3 bases from J; bases unmatched to any gene: 9. Germline V gene data show CDR1 as LNHDA and CDR2 as SQIVND (reference sequence). CDR3 nucleotides: TGTGCCAGTAGTCCGCCCGGGACAGGTTTCTACGAGCAGTACTTC. This encodes CASSPPGTGFYEQYF.

This clone was detected a few times. The chain joins TRBV2 to TRBJ2-7; 10 nucleotides match TRBD1. The CDR3 is made up of 14 amino acids. CDR1 SNHLY and CDR2 FYNNEI come from the germline V gene. The junction had 4 bases not matched to a gene; V was cut back by 6 bases and J by 2 bases. The CDR3 sequence: CASSIDRGPYEQYF. The CDR3 region has the DNA TGTGCCAGCAGCATCGACAGGGGGCCCTACGAGCAGTACTTC.

As concerns this clone: Other DNA sequences of this sample code for an identical CDR3. The chain couples TRBV19 to TRBJ1-5; D is ambiguous. This CDR3 contains 14 residues. Trimming took 0 bases from V and 4 from J, leaving 7 bases between them. The germline V gene encodes CDR1 LNHDA and CDR2 SQIVND (reference sequence). In DNA form, the CDR3 reads TGTGCCAGTAGTATAGATTCCCCGAATCAGCCCCAGCATTTT. Translating gives CASSIDSPNQPQHF.

The rearrangement uses TRBV30 and TRBJ1-5; no reliable D call. CDR1 is GTSNPN and CDR2 is SVGIG in the germline V gene (reference sequence). The V end was cut by 7 bases, the J end by 3 bases, with 13 bases between. There are 13 residues in the CDR3. CDR3 nucleotides: TGTGCCTTCGGATTGGCGTCCAATCAGCCCCAGCATTTT. It translates to CAFGLASNQPQHF.

The CDR3 DNA sequence: TGTGCCAGCTGGGCAGGGTCCCCCTACGAGCAGTACTTC. This gives the protein CASWAGSPYEQYF. This chain connects TRBV28 to TRBJ2-7; maybe TRBD1 (5 bases). Per germline, CDR1 MDHEN and CDR2 SYDVKM. CDR3 length equals 13 residues. Trimming cost V 8 bases and J 2 bases, with 13 bases left between them. Drawing the rest from reference TRBV28 and TRBJ2-7, the complete variable domain is DVKVTQSSRYLVKRTGEKVFLECVQDMDHENMFWYRQDPGLGLRLIYFSYDVKMKEKGDIPEGYSVSREKKERFSLILESASTNQTSMYLCASWAGSPYEQYFGPGTRLTVT.

This clone was found a few times. The rearrangement uses TRBV5-1 and TRBJ2-7; tentatively, D is TRBD1 (5 bases). V dropped 0 bases and J dropped 6 bases, with 16 bases sitting between them. Germline V CDR1 and CDR2: SGHRS, YFSETQ. The CDR3 runs to 15 residues. CDR3 sequence: CASSLGVNQGSEQYF. The CDR3, as DNA: TGCGCCAGCAGCTTGGGGGTCAACCAGGGAAGCGAGCAGTACTTC.

The J gene is TRBJ1-1, the V gene TRBV6-5, with D possibly matching TRBD1 (5 bases). Germline lookup yields CDR1 MNHEY and CDR2 SVGAGI. The CDR3 length is 15 residues. Trimming left V 7 bases short and J 0 bases short, with 15 bases between. CDR3 sequence reads: CASKYSGLMNTEAFF. CDR3 coding DNA: TGTGCCAGCAAGTATTCGGGACTGATGAACACTGAAGCTTTCTTT.

J is TRBJ1-2 and V is TRBV5-5; possible D gene TRBD1, 6 bases. CDR1 SGHKS and CDR2 YYEKEE come from the germline V gene (reference sequence). The CDR3 is 15 residues long. V gave up 3 bases and J gave up 2 bases, with 14 bases separating them. CDR3: CASSSSPGANYGYTF. For the CDR3, the DNA is TGTGCCAGCAGCTCTAGTCCGGGGGCGAACTATGGCTACACCTTC.

This clone was counted only a few times. The CDR3 nucleotides read TGTGCCATCAGTGGCCGGGACGGCGGGGTAGGGGCTGAAGCTTTCTTT. This encodes CAISGRDGGVGAEAFF. The rearrangement joins TRBV10-3 to TRBJ1-1; D is possibly TRBD1 (5 bases). The germline V and J ends were trimmed by 4 bases and 6 bases, with 21 bases remaining between them. From germline, CDR1 is ENHRY and CDR2 SYGVKD. The length of the CDR3 is 16 residues.